This entry describes one TCR beta chain. Its antigen is undetermined. This record belongs to a study of cytomegalovirus exposure and HLA in healthy donors. Broader study findings: Association of about 17,000 TCR beta sequences with HLA alleles was found at 0.05 false discovery rate in a later analysis. Most CMV-associated TCR beta chains appeared HLA-restricted in a later analysis. A later analysis linked a missense DCLRE1C variant to TCR beta V- and J-gene trimming.

A multiplex PCR was run with 60 Vbeta primers and 13 Jbeta primers. This table comes from immunoSEQ multiplex PCR, and its TCRdb copy is limited to in-frame clones, with some not included. The sample is made up of about 170,000 clones, and the top ten hold 0.79% of it. This CDR3 region has 14 residues. V lost 4 bases, J lost 7 bases, and 7 bases stayed unmatched. CDR1 and CDR2 (germline): SGHTA, FQGNSA. Unrecorded immune exposure was likely among donors, who were nominally healthy when sampled. This sequence originates from a woman aged 18-35 years in good health and CMV-seropositive. The chain links TRBV7-2 to TRBJ2-4; the match to TRBD1 covers 7 bases. Sequences were obtained from PBMCs. For the CDR3, the DNA is TGTGCCAGCAGCTCTAGACAGGGACAGAACATTCAGTACTTC. Translation gives CASSSRQGQNIQYF.